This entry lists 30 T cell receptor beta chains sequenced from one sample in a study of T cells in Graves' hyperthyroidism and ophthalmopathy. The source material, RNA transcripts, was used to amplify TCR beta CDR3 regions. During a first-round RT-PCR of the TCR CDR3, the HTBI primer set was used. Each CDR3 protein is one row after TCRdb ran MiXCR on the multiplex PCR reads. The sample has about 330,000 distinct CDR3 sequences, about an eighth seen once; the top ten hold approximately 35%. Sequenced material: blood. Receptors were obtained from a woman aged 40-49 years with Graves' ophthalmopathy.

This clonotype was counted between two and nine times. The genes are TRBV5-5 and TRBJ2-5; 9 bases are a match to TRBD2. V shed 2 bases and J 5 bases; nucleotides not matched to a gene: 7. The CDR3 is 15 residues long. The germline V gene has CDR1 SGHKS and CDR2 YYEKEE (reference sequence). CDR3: CASSFSGSDGETQYF. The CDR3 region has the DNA TGTGCCAGCAGCTTTAGCGGGAGTGACGGGGAGACCCAGTACTTC.

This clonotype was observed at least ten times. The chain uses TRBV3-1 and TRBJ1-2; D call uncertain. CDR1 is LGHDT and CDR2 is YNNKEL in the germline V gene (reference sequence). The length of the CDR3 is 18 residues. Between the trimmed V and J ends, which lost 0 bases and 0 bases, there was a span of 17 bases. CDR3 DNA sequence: TGTGCCAGCAGCCAAGATGAGGGAACCTGGCTCGCTAACTATGGCTACACCTTC. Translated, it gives CASSQDEGTWLANYGYTF.

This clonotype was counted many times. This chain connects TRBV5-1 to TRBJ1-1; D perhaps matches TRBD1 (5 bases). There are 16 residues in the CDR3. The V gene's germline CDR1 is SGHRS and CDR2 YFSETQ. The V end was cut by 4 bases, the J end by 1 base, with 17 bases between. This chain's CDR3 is CASSKGTSGGNTEAFF. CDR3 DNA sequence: TGCGCCAGCAGCAAAGGTACTTCTGGGGGGAACACTGAAGCTTTCTTT.

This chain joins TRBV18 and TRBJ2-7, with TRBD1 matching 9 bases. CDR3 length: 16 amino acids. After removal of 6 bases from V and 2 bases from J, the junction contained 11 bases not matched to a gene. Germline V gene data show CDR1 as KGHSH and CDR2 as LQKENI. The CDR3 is CASSLQPGQGTYEQYF. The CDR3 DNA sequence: TGTGCCAGCTCGCTACAGCCGGGACAGGGAACCTACGAGCAGTACTTC.

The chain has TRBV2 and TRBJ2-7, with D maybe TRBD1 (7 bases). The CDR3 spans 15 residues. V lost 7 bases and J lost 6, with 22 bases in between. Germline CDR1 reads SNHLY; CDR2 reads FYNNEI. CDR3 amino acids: CASTPAGQWLREQYF. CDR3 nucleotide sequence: TGTGCCAGCACGCCGGCGGGACAGTGGCTCCGCGAGCAGTACTTC.

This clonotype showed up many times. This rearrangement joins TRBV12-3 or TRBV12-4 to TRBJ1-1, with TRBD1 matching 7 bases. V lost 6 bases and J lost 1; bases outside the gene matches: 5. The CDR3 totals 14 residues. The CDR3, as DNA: TGTGCCAGCAGACGGACAGGAGCGAACACTGAAGCTTTCTTT. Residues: CASRRTGANTEAFF.

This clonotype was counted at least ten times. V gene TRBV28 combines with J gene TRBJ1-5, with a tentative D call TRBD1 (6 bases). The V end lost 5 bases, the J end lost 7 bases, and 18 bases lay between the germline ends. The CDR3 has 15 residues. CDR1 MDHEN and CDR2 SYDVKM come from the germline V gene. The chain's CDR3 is CASSLLGGGRQPQHF. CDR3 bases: TGTGCCAGCAGTCTTCTCGGGGGGGGCAGGCAGCCCCAGCATTTT. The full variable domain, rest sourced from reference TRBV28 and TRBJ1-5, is DVKVTQSSRYLVKRTGEKVFLECVQDMDHENMFWYRQDPGLGLRLIYFSYDVKMKEKGDIPEGYSVSREKKERFSLILESASTNQTSMYLCASSLLGGGRQPQHFGDGTRLSIL.

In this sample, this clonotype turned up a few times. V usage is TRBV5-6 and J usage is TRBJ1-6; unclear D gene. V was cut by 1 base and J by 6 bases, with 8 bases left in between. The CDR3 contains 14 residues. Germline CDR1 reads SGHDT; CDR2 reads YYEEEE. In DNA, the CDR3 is TGTGCCAGCAGCTTGCTAGTGAGTAATTCACCCCTCCACTTT. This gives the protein CASSLLVSNSPLHF.

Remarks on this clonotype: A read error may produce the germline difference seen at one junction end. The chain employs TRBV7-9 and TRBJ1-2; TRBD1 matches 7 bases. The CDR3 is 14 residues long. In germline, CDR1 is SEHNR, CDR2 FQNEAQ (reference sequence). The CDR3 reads CVSSAQTGLDGYTF. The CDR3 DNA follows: TGTGTCAGCAGCGCCCAGACAGGGCTAGATGGCTACACCTTC.

The CDR3 nucleotides are TGCAGTGCTAGAGACCGGAAGCGAGGCAATGAGCAGTTCTTC. This codes for CSARDRKRGNEQFF. V gene TRBV20-1 combines with J gene TRBJ2-1; no reliable D call. The ends were cut back, 0 bases at V and 6 bases at J, with 12 bases in the middle. This CDR3 is built from 14 residues. Germline loops: CDR1 DFQATT, CDR2 SNEGSKA (reference sequence).

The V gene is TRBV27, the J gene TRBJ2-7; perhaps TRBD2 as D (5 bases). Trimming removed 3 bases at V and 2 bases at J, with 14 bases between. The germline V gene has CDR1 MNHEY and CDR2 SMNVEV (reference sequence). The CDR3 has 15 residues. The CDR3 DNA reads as TGTGCCAGCAGTTTGAAGGCCCACGGGGCCTACGAGCAGTACTTC. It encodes CASSLKAHGAYEQYF.

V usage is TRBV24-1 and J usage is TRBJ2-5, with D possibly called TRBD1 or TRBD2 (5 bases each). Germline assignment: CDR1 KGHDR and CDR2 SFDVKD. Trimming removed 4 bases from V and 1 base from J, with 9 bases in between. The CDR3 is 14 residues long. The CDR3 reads CATSDGTSQETQYF. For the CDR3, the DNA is TGTGCCACCAGTGACGGGACGTCCCAAGAGACCCAGTACTTC.

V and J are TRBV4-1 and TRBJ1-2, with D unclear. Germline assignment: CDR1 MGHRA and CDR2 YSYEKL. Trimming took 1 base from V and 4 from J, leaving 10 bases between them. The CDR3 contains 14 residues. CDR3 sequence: CASSQGEVSYGYTF. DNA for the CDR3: TGCGCCAGCAGCCAAGGGGAGGTCAGCTATGGCTACACCTTC.

The CDR3 DNA follows: TGTGCCAGCGACCGAAATGGGGTGAACACTGAAGCTTTCTTT. This gives the protein CASDRNGVNTEAFF. The rearrangement links TRBV2 to TRBJ1-1; no clear D. The V gene's germline CDR1 is SNHLY and CDR2 FYNNEI. There are 14 residues in the CDR3. V was cut by 8 bases and J by 0 bases, with 13 bases left in between.

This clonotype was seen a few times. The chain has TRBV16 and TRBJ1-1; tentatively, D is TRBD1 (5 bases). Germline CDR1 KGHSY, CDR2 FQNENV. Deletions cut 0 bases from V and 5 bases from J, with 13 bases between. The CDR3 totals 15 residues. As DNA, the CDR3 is TGTGCCAGCAGCCAATCTGGCCAGGGTGTTACTGAAGCTTTCTTT. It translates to CASSQSGQGVTEAFF.

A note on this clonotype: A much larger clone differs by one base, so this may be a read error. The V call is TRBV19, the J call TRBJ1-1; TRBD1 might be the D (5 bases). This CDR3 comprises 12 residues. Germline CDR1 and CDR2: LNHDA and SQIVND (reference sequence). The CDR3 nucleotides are TGTACCAGTACCCCAGGGAGGACTGAAGCTTTCTTT. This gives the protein CTSTPGRTEAFF.

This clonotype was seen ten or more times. CDR3 DNA: TGTGCCAGCACCTACACGGATAGCAATCAGCCCCAGCATTTT. It codes for CASTYTDSNQPQHF. The chain links TRBV2 to TRBJ1-5; D remains unclear. The CDR3 has 14 amino acids. V was trimmed by 7 bases and J by 0 bases, leaving 10 bases between them. Germline V lookup: CDR1 SNHLY, CDR2 FYNNEI.

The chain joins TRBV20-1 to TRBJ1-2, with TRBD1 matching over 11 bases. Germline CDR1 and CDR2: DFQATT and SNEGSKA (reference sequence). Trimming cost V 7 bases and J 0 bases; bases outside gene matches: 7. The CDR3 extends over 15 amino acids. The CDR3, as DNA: TGCAGTGTGAGGACAGGGGGCTCCACTAACTATGGCTACACCTTC. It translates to CSVRTGGSTNYGYTF.

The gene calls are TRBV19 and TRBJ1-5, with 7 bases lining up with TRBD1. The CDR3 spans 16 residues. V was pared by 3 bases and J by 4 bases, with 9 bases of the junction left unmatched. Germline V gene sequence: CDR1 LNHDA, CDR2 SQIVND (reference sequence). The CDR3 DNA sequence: TGTGCCAGTAGTATTCGGACAGGACTGACGAATCAGCCCCAGCATTTT. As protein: CASSIRTGLTNQPQHF. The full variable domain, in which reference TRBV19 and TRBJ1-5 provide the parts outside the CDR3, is DGGITQSPKYLFRKEGQNVTLSCEQNLNHDAMYWYRQDPGQGLRLIYYSQIVNDFQKGDIAEGYSVSREKKESFPLTVTSAQKNPTAFYLCASSIRTGLTNQPQHFGDGTRLSIL.

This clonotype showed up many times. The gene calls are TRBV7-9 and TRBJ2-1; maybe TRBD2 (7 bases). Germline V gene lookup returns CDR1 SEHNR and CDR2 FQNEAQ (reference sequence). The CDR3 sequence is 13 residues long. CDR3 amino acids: CAGAGDTYNEQFF. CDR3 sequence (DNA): TGTGCAGGGGCGGGGGACACCTACAATGAGCAGTTCTTC.

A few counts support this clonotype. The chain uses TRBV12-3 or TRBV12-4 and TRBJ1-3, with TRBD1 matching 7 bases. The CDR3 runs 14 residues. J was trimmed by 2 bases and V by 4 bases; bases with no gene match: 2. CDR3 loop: CASSSTGPGNTIYF. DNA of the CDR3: TGTGCCAGCAGTTCGACAGGGCCTGGAAACACCATATATTTT.

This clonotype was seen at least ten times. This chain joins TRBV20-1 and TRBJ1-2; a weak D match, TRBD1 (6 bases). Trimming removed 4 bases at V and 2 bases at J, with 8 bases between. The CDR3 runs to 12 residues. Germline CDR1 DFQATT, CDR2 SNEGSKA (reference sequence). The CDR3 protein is CSAKTGNYGYTF. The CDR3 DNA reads TGCAGTGCTAAAACAGGGAACTATGGCTACACCTTC.

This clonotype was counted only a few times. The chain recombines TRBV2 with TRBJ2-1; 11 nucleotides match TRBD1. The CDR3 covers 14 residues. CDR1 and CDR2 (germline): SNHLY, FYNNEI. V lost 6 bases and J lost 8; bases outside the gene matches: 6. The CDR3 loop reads CASSARTGGDEQFF. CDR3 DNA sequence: TGTGCCAGCAGCGCTAGGACAGGGGGCGATGAGCAGTTCTTC.

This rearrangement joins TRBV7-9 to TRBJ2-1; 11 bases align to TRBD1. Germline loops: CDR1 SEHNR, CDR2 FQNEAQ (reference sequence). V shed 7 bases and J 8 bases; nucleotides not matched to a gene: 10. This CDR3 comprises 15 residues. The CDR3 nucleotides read TGTGCCAGCACTCGGACAGGGGGCATGATAGATGAGCAGTTCTTC. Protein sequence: CASTRTGGMIDEQFF. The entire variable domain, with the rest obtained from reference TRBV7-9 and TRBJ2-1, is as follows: DTGVSQNPRHKITKRGQNVTFRCDPISEHNRLYWYRQTLGQGPEFLTYFQNEAQLEKSRLLSDRFSAERPKGSFSTLEIQRTEQGDSAMYLCASTRTGGMIDEQFFGPGTRLTVL.

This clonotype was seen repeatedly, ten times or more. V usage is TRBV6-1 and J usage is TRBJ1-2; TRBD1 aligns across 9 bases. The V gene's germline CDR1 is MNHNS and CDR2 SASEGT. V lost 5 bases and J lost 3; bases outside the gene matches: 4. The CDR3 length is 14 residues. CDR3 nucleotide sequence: TGTGCCAGCAGTCCGGGACAGGGTGACTATGGCTACACCTTC. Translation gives CASSPGQGDYGYTF.

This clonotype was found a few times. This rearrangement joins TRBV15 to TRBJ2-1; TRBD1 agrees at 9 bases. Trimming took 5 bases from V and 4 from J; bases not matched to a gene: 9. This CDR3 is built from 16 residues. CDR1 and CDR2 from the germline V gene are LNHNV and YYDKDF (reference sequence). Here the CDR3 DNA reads TGTGCCACCAGCGGGACCGGGACAGGGAGTTACAATGAGCAGTTCTTC. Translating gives CATSGTGTGSYNEQFF.

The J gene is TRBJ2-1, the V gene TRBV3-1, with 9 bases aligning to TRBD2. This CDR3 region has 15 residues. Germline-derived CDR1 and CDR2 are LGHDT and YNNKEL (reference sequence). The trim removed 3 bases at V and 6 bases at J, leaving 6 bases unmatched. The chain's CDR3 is CASSQYGTSSNEQFF. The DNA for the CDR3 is TGTGCCAGCAGCCAGTACGGGACTAGCAGCAATGAGCAGTTCTTC.

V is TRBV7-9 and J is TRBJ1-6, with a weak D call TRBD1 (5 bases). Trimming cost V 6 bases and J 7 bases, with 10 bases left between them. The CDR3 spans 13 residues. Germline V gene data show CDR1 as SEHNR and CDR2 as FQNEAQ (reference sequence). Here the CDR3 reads CASRRDGNSPLHF. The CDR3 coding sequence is TGTGCCAGCAGGCGGGACGGGAATTCACCCCTCCACTTT. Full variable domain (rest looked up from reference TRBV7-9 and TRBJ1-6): DTGVSQNPRHKITKRGQNVTFRCDPISEHNRLYWYRQTLGQGPEFLTYFQNEAQLEKSRLLSDRFSAERPKGSFSTLEIQRTEQGDSAMYLCASRRDGNSPLHFGNGTRLTVT.

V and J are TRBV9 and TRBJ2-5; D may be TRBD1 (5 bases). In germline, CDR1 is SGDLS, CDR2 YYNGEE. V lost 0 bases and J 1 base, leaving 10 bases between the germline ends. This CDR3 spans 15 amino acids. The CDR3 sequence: CASSVGSRAQETQYF. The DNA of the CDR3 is TGTGCCAGCAGCGTAGGGAGCAGGGCCCAAGAGACCCAGTACTTC.

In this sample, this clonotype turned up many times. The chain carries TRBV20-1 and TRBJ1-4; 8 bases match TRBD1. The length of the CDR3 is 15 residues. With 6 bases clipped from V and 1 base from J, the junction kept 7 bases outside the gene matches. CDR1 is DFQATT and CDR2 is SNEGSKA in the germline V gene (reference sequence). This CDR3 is CSATDRARTNEKLFF. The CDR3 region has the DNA TGCAGTGCCACGGACAGGGCACGAACTAATGAAAAACTGTTTTTT.